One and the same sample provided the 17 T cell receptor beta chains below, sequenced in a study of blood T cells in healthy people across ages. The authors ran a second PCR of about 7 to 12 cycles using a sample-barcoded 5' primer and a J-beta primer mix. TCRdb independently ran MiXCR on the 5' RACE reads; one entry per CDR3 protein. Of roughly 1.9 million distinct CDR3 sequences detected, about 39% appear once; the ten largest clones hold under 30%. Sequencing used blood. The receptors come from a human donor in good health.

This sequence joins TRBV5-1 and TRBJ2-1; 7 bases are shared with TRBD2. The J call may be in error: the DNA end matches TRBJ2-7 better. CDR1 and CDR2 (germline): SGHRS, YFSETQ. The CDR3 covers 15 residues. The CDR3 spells CASSLTSASYNEQYF. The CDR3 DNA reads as TGCGCCAGCAGCTTGACTAGCGCGTCCTACAATGAGCAGTACTTC.

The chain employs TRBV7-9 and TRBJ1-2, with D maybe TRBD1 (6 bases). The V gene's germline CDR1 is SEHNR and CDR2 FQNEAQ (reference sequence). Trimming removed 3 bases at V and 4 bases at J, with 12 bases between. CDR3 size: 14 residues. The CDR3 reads CASSFTRGSYGYTF. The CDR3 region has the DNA TGTGCCAGCAGCTTTACCAGGGGCAGCTATGGCTACACCTTC. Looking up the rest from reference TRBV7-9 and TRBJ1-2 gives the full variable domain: DTGVSQNPRHKITKRGQNVTFRCDPISEHNRLYWYRQTLGQGPEFLTYFQNEAQLEKSRLLSDRFSAERPKGSFSTLEIQRTEQGDSAMYLCASSFTRGSYGYTFGSGTRLTVV.

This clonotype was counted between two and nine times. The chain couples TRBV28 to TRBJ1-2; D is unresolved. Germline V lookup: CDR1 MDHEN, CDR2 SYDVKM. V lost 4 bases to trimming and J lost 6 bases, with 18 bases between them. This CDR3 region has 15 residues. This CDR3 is CASSSQPTPWDGYTF. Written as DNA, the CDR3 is TGTGCCAGCAGTTCACAACCGACCCCGTGGGATGGCTACACCTTC.

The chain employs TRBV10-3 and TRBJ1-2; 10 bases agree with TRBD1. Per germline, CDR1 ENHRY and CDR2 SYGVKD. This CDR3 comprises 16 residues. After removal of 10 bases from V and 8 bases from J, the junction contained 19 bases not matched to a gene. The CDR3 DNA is TGTGCCACACCAGTCGGGACAGGGGCCGGGCCGGGCGGCTACACCTTC. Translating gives CATPVGTGAGPGGYTF.

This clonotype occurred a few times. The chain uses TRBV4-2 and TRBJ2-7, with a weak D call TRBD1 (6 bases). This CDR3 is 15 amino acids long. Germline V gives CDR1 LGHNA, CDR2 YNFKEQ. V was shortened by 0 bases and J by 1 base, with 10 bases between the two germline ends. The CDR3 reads CASSQETGPSYEQYF. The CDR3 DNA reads TGTGCCAGCAGCCAAGAAACAGGGCCGTCCTACGAGCAGTACTTC.

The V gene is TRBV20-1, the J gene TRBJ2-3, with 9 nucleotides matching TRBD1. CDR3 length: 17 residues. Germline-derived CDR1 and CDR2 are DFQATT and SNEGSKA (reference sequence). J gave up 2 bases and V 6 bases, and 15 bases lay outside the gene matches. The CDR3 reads CSANPSHGTGPTDTQYF. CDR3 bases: TGCAGTGCCAACCCGAGTCACGGGACAGGGCCCACAGATACGCAGTATTTT.

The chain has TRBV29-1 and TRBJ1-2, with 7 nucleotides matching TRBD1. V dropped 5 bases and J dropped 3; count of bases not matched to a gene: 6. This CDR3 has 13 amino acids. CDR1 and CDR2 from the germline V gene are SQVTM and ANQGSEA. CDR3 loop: CSVLTGADYGYTF. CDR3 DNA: TGCAGCGTTCTTACAGGGGCAGACTATGGCTACACCTTC. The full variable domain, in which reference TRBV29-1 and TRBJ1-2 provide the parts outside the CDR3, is SAVISQKPSRDICQRGTSLTIQCQVDSQVTMMFWYRQQPGQSLTLIATANQGSEATYESGFVIDKFPISRPNLTFSTLTVSNMSPEDSSIYLCSVLTGADYGYTFGSGTRLTVV.

This CDR3 is CATSDTGQGYIQYF. CDR3 DNA: TGTGCCACCAGTGATACAGGACAGGGGTACATTCAGTACTTC. The rearrangement links TRBV24-1 to TRBJ2-4, with 9 nucleotides matching TRBD1. This CDR3 contains 14 residues. Germline V gives CDR1 KGHDR, CDR2 SFDVKD. The ends lost 3 bases at V and 8 bases at J; junction bases unmatched: 4.

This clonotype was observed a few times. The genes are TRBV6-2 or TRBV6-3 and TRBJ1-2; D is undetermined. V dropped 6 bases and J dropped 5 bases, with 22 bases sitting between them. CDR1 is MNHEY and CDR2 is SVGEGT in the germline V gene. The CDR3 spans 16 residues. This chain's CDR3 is CASSLSIDGPLYGYTF. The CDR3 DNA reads TGTGCCAGCAGCCTATCAATCGACGGACCACTGTATGGCTACACCTTC.

The CDR3 DNA reads as TGCAGCGGGATCACAGGGACCTATGGCTACACCTTC. Translating it yields CSGITGTYGYTF. The rearrangement links TRBV29-1 to TRBJ1-2; D might be TRBD1 (6 bases). The V and J ends lost 7 bases and 4 bases respectively, with 13 bases between them. Germline CDR1 is SQVTM and CDR2 is ANQGSEA. The CDR3 length is 12 residues. The full variable domain, with the rest looked up from reference TRBV29-1 and TRBJ1-2, is SAVISQKPSRDICQRGTSLTIQCQVDSQVTMMFWYRQQPGQSLTLIATANQGSEATYESGFVIDKFPISRPNLTFSTLTVSNMSPEDSSIYLCSGITGTYGYTFGSGTRLTVV.

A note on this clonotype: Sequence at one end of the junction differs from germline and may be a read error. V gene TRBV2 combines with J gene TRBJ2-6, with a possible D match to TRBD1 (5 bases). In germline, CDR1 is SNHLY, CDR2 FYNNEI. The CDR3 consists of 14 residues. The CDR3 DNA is TGTGCCAGCAGTGGCGACTCTGGGGCCAACGCCCTGACTTTC. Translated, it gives CASSGDSGANALTF.

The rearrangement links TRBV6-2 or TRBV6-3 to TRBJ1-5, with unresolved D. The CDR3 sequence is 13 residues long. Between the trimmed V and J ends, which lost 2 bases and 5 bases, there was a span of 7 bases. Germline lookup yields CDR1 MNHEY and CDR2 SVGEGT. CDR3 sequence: CASSYGVYQPQHF. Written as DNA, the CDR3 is TGTGCCAGCAGTTACGGCGTGTATCAGCCCCAGCATTTT.

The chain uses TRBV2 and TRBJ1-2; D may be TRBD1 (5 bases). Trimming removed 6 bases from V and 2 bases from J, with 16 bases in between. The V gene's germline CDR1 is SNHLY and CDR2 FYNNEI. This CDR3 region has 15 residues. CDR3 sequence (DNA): TGTGCCAGCAGACTGACAGATCAGAACAACTATGGCTACACCTTC. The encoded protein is CASRLTDQNNYGYTF.

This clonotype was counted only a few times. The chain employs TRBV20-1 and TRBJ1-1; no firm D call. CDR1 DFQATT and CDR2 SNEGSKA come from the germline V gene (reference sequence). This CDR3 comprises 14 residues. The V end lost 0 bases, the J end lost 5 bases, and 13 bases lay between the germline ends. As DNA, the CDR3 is TGCAGTGCTAGAGATCCCCTGGTTCGAACTGAAGCTTTCTTT. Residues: CSARDPLVRTEAFF.

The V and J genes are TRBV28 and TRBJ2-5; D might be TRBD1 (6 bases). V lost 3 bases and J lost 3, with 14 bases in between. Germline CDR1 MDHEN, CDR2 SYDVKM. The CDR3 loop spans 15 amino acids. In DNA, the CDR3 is TGTGCCAGCAGTTTGTACCGACAGGAGAAAGAGACCCAGTACTTC. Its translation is CASSLYRQEKETQYF.

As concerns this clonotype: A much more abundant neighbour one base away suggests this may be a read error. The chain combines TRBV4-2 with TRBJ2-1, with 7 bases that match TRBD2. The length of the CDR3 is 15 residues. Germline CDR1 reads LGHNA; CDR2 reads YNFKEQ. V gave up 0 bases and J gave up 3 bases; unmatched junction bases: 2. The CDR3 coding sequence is TGTGCCAGCAGCCAAGACGGGACTAACTACAATGAGCAGTTCTTC. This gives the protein CASSQDGTNYNEQFF.

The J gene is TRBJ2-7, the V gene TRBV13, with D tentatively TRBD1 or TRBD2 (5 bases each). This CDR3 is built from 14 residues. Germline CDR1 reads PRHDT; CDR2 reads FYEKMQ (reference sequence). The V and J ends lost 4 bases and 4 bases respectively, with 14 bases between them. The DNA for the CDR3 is TGTGCCAGCAGCTCCGAGGGGATAGGGTACGAGCAGTACTTC. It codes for CASSSEGIGYEQYF.